This TCR beta chain was captured by sequencing in a study of long-term antiretroviral therapy in people with HIV. The V end lost 4 bases, the J end lost 2 bases, and 15 bases lay between the germline ends. The CDR3 loop spans 14 amino acids. From germline, CDR1 is SQVTM and CDR2 ANQGSEA. Each donor provided at least one pre-ART PBMC sample and at least two post-ART PBMC samples. Investigators performed immunoSEQ version v3.0 at survey level. Profiling relied on immunoSEQ multiplex PCR, and the TCRdb table lists in-frame clones only, not all of them. Among 23,000 or so clones listed, about 86% were seen once. Concerning this clone itself: As yet, its antigen is unknown.

Study-wide findings and caveats: Control repertoires displayed wider CDR3 length ranges than the HIV repertoires. Researchers lacked any data on ART adherence, viral resistance or therapy changes. Patients on ART gained diversity, which nonetheless stayed below transplant donor controls.

This specimen consisted of unsorted PBMCs, obtained 0.1 years before starting antiretroviral therapy. The source of this sequence is a man aged 35 to 55 with HIV. The rearrangement links TRBV29-1 to TRBJ2-7; TRBD1 is a possible D gene (5 bases). In DNA, the CDR3 is TGCAGCGTTGTACCAGGGAAGGGGACCTACGAGCAGTACTTC. Protein product: CSVVPGKGTYEQYF.